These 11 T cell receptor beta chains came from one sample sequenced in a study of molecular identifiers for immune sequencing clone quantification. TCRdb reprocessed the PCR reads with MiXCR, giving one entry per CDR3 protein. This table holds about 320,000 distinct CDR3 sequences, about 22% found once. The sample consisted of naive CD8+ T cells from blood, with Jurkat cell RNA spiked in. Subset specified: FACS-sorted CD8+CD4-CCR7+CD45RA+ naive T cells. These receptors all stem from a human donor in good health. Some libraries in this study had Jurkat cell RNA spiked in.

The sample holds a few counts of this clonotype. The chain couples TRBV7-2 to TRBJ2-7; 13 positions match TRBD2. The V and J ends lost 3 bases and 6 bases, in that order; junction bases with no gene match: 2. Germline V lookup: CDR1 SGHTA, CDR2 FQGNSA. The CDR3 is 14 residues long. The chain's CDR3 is CASSFRLAGGEQYF. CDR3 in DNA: TGTGCCAGCAGCTTCCGACTAGCGGGGGGCGAGCAGTACTTC.

CDR3 sequence reads: CASSLLGPQEQSYEQYF. DNA for the CDR3: TGTGCCAGCAGTTTACTAGGCCCGCAAGAGCAGTCCTACGAGCAGTACTTC. J is TRBJ2-7 and V is TRBV27; D is unresolved. Germline lookup yields CDR1 MNHEY and CDR2 SMNVEV (reference sequence). The CDR3 covers 17 residues. Trimming pared 2 bases from V and 1 base from J, leaving 18 bases between.

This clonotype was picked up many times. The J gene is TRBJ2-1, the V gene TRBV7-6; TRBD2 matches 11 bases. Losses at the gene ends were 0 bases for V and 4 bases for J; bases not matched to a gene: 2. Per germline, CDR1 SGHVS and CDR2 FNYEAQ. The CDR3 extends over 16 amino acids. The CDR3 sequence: CASSLAGLAGYNEQFF. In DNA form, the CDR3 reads TGTGCCAGCAGCTTAGCCGGACTAGCGGGTTACAATGAGCAGTTCTTC.

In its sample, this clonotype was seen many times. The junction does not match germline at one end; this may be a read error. CDR3: CASSNTGELFF. The CDR3 nucleotides read TGTGCCAGCAGTAATACCGGGGAGCTGTTTTTT. V is TRBV19 and J is TRBJ2-2; D remains unclear. CDR1 is LNHDA, CDR2 SQIVND, per germline (reference sequence). The CDR3 consists of 11 residues.

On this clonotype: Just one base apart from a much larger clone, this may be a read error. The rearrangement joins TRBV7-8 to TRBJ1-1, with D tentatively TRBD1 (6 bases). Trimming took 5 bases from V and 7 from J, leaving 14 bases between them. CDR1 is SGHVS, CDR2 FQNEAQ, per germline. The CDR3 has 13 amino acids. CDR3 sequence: CASSTVTGIEAFF. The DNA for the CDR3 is TGTGCCAGCAGCACGGTCACAGGGATTGAAGCTTTCTTT.

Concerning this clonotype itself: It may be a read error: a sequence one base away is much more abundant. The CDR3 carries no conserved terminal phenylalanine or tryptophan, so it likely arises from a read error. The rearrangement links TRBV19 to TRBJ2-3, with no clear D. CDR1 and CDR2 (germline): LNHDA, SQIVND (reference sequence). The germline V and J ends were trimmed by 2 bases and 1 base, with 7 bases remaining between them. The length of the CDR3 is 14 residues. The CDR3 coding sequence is TGTGCCAGTAGTATAAGTGGGGGCACAGATACGCAGTATTCT. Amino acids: CASSISGGTDTQYS.

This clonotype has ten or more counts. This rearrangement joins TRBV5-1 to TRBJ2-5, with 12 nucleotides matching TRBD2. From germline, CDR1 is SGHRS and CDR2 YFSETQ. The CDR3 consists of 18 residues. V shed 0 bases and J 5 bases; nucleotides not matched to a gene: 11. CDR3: CASSLEVRLAGGRETQYF. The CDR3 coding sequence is TGCGCCAGCAGCTTGGAGGTCCGTCTAGCGGGGGGGCGGGAGACCCAGTACTTC. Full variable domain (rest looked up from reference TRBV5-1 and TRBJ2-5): KAGVTQTPRYLIKTRGQQVTLSCSPISGHRSVSWYQQTPGQGLQFLFEYFSETQRNKGNFPGRFSGRQFSNSRSEMNVSTLELGDSALYLCASSLEVRLAGGRETQYFGPGTRLLVL.

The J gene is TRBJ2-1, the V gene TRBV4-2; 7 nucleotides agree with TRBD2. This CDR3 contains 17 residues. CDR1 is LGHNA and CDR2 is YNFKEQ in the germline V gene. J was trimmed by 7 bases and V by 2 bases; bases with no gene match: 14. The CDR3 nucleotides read TGTGCCAGCAGCCAAATGAATGCCGGGACTACATATAATGAGCAGTTCTTC. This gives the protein CASSQMNAGTTYNEQFF.

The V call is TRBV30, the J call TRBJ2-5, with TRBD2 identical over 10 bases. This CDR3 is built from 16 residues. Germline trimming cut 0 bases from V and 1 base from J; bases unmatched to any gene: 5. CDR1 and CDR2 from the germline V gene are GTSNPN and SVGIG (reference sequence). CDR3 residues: CAWSVGLAEPQETQYF. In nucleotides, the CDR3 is TGTGCCTGGAGTGTCGGACTAGCGGAGCCCCAAGAGACCCAGTACTTC.

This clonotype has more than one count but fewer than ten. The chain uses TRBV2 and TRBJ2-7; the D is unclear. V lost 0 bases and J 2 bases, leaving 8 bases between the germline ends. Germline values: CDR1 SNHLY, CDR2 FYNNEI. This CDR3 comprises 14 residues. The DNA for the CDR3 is TGTGCCAGCAGTGAAGCGGGCAAGACCTACGAGCAGTACTTC. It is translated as CASSEAGKTYEQYF.

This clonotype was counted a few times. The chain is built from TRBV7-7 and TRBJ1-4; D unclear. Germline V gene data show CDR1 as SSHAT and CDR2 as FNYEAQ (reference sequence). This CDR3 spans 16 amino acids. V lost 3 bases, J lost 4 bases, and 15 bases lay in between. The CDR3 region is CASSFGRPDFNEKLFF. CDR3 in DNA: TGTGCCAGCAGCTTCGGGCGGCCGGATTTTAATGAAAAACTGTTTTTT.